Presented here are 13 T cell receptor beta chains from one specimen sequenced in a study of T cell repertoires in ileal Crohn's disease. Before sorting, lamina propria lymphocytes were separated from surgical specimens by density gradient. Assay used: immunoSEQ multiplex PCR; TCRdb lists only in-frame clones, some missing. The table has over 2,500 clones, roughly 87% seen once. Material: CD4+ T cells sorted from the ileum. The receptors were gathered from an adult with Crohn's disease.

The J gene is TRBJ2-7, the V gene TRBV10-3; D is uncertain. Trimming stripped 6 bases from V and 3 bases from J, with 6 bases between. This CDR3 is built from 11 residues. Germline lookup yields CDR1 ENHRY and CDR2 SYGVKD. The CDR3 spells CAIRNSYEQYF. The CDR3 DNA sequence: TGTGCCATCAGAAACAGCTACGAGCAGTACTTC.

On this clone: At one end, the junction sequence differs from germline, possibly due to a read error. V and J are TRBV9 and TRBJ2-7, with D possibly matching TRBD1 (8 bases). The CDR3 length is 18 residues. Germline CDR1 is SGDLS and CDR2 is YYNGEE. The CDR3 loop reads CASRVEPLGQGGGYEQYF. DNA for the CDR3: TGTGCCAGCAGAGTAGAACCCCTCGGACAGGGCGGGGGCTACGAGCAGTACTTC.

This clone appeared a few times. The chain is built from TRBV5-1 and TRBJ2-1, with D perhaps TRBD1 or TRBD2 (5 bases each). Looked up from germline, CDR1 is SGHRS and CDR2 is YFSETQ. The CDR3 extends over 16 amino acids. Trimming shortened V by 4 bases and J by 10 bases, and 24 bases separated the two germline ends. DNA of the CDR3: TGCGCCAGCAGCCTGGGGACGGCTAGTCGGTGGGGCGAGCAGTTCTTC. It encodes CASSLGTASRWGEQFF.

Only one count was recorded for this clone. J is TRBJ2-7 and V is TRBV4-2; 8 bases match TRBD2. CDR1 and CDR2 (germline): LGHNA, YNFKEQ. The length of the CDR3 is 14 residues. CDR3 sequence (DNA): TGTGCAACGTGGGGGCGGGAGGCCCCCTACGAGCAGTACTTC. Translating gives CATWGREAPYEQYF.

Here the CDR3 DNA reads TGTGCCAGCAGTTTTTGGAGGAGCTCCTACAATGAGCAGTTCTTC. Its translation is CASSFWRSSYNEQFF. The rearrangement joins TRBV28 to TRBJ2-1, with TRBD2 as a possible D gene (5 bases). CDR1 and CDR2 from the germline V gene are MDHEN and SYDVKM. The CDR3 totals 15 residues. V gave up 3 bases and J gave up 0 bases, with 9 bases separating them. Supplemented by reference TRBV28 and TRBJ2-1, the full variable domain reads DVKVTQSSRYLVKRTGEKVFLECVQDMDHENMFWYRQDPGLGLRLIYFSYDVKMKEKGDIPEGYSVSREKKERFSLILESASTNQTSMYLCASSFWRSSYNEQFFGPGTRLTVL.

This CDR3 reads CASSRLAGSSYNEQFF. CDR3 nucleotides: TGTGCCAGCAGCCGACTAGCGGGGAGCTCCTACAATGAGCAGTTCTTC. The rearrangement uses TRBV13 and TRBJ2-1; 11 nucleotides match TRBD2. Trimming took 5 bases from V and 0 from J; bases not matched to a gene: 3. This CDR3 is built from 16 residues. Germline CDR1 is PRHDT and CDR2 is FYEKMQ (reference sequence).

CDR3 coding DNA: TGTGCCAGCAGCTTCGAGATCTCCTACAATGAGCAGTTCTTC. As protein: CASSFEISYNEQFF. This chain links TRBV7-2 with TRBJ2-1, with unresolved D. This CDR3 comprises 14 residues. Germline CDR1 and CDR2: SGHTA and FQGNSA. The ends were cut back, 3 bases at V and 0 bases at J, with 6 bases in the middle.

CDR3 sequence reads: CASSPFGLAGIYEQYF. The CDR3 region has the DNA TGTGCCAGTAGTCCGTTTGGTCTAGCGGGGATTTACGAGCAGTACTTC. The chain carries TRBV19 and TRBJ2-7; 9 bases are shared with TRBD2. In germline, CDR1 is LNHDA, CDR2 SQIVND (reference sequence). This CDR3 is built from 16 residues. J gave up 4 bases and V 5 bases, and 12 bases lay outside the gene matches.

This chain joins TRBV27 and TRBJ1-2; D is perhaps TRBD1 (5 bases). The CDR3 contains 15 residues. V was trimmed by 6 bases and J by 0 bases, leaving 14 bases between them. The germline CDR1 and CDR2 sequences are MNHEY and SMNVEV (reference sequence). CDR3 sequence: CASSPGGFSNYGYTF. For the CDR3, the DNA is TGTGCCAGCAGCCCCGGGGGGTTCTCTAACTATGGCTACACCTTC.

This chain joins TRBV19 and TRBJ2-2; D ambiguous. This CDR3 region has 13 residues. Germline lookup yields CDR1 LNHDA and CDR2 SQIVND (reference sequence). Trimming left V 0 bases short and J 5 bases short, with 4 bases between. CDR3: CASSIDPTGELFF. The DNA of the CDR3 is TGTGCCAGTAGTATAGACCCAACCGGGGAGCTGTTTTTT.

The chain combines TRBV15 with TRBJ1-2; the match to TRBD1 covers 8 bases. V was clipped by 4 bases and J by 4 bases; unmatched bases: 5. CDR3 length: 14 amino acids. The germline V gene has CDR1 LNHNV and CDR2 YYDKDF (reference sequence). Here the CDR3 reads CATSTIQGVYGYTF. The CDR3 bases are TGTGCCACCAGCACGATACAGGGGGTCTATGGCTACACCTTC.

This rearrangement joins TRBV4-2 to TRBJ2-1; 7 bases match TRBD1. V gave up 3 bases and J gave up 5 bases; unmatched junction bases: 7. CDR1 and CDR2 (germline): LGHNA, YNFKEQ. CDR3 length: 15 residues. CDR3 protein: CASSQPGTANNEQFF. CDR3 sequence (DNA): TGTGCCAGCAGCCAGCCCGGGACAGCCAACAATGAGCAGTTCTTC.

This chain uses TRBV6-5 with TRBJ1-4; D is undetermined. V was trimmed by 6 bases and J by 2 bases, leaving 10 bases between them. Germline V lookup: CDR1 MNHEY, CDR2 SVGAGI. The CDR3 totals 14 residues. CDR3 coding DNA: TGTGCCAGCAGACGGACGGGGACTAATGAAAAACTGTTTTTT. Translated: CASRRTGTNEKLFF.